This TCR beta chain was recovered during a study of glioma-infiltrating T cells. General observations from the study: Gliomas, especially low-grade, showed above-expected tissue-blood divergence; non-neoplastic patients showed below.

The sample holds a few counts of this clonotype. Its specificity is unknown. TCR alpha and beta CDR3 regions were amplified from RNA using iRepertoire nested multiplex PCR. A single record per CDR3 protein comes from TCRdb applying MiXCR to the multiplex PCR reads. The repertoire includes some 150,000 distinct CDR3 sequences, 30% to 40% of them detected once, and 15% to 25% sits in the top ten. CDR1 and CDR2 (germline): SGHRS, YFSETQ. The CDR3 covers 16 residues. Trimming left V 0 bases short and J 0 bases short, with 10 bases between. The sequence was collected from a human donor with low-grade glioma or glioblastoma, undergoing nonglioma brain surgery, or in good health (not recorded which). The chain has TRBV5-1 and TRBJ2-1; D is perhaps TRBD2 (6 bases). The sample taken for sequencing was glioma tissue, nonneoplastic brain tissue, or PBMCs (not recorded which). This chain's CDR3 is CASSLARTTSYNEQFF. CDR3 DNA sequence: TGCGCCAGCAGCTTGGCCCGGACTACCTCCTACAATGAGCAGTTCTTC.